This T cell receptor beta chain was profiled in a study of T cell repertoires in cytomegalovirus infection. This clonotype has at least ten counts. The CDR3 is 15 amino acids. Germline V CDR1 and CDR2: SGHTA, FQGNSA. Unmatched junction bases numbered 4, after V lost 0 bases and J lost 4 bases. TCRdb reprocessed the reads via MiXCR and lists one record per CDR3 protein. Altogether more than 200,000 distinct CDR3 sequences are present, roughly 9.1% being singletons, with the ten largest covering less than 15%. This rearrangement joins TRBV7-2 to TRBJ2-3, with TRBD1 identical over 7 bases. This receptor was taken from a human donor in good health (CMV status not recorded). Some clones in this sample may be carry-over from other donors' samples. Sequenced material: PBMCs. The CDR3 sequence: CASSLATGTADTQYF. For the CDR3, the DNA is TGTGCCAGCAGCTTAGCGACAGGGACCGCAGATACGCAGTATTTT. Full variable domain (outside the CDR3, taken from reference TRBV7-2 and TRBJ2-3): GAGVSQSPSNKVTEKGKDVELRCDPISGHTALYWYRQSLGQGLEFLIYFQGNSAPDKSGLPSDRFSAERTGGSVSTLTIQRTQQEDSAVYLCASSLATGTADTQYFGPGTRLTVL.